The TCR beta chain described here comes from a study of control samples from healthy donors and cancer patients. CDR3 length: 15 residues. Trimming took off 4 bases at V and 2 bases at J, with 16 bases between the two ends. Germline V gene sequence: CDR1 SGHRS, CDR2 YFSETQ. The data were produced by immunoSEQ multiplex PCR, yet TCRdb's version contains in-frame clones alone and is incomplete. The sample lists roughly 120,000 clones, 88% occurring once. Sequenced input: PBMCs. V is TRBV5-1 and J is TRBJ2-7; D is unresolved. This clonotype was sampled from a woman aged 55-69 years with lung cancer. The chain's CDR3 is CASSLQTTETYEQYF. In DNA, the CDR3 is TGCGCCAGCAGCCTACAAACTACCGAGACCTACGAGCAGTACTTC.